Listed here is a single T cell receptor beta chain. Its antigen is not yet known. The sample holds no much larger clone one base away, and base qualities are not on file. The source of the sample is a study of T cells in localized non-small cell lung cancer (dated by TCRdb to the early 2020s). Describing the broader study: The study examined T cell repertoires in roughly 240 patients with early-stage NSCLC and compared tumors with uninvolved tumor-adjacent lungs. The cohort consisted of approximately 240 treatment-naive NSCLC patients whose localized lung tumors had been resected. NSCLC patients had a mean age of around 66 years, and more than 120 were male and some 98 female. What the authors observed across the whole study: Longer overall survival was associated with higher T cell density in blood, whereas shorter survival was associated with higher clonality in adjacent lung. Because the study design was exploratory, TCR variables were selected using unadjusted p-values without false-discovery rate correction. Multi-region tumor sequencing was not performed, so intratumor heterogeneity could not be excluded. Uninvolved tumor-adjacent lung showed the highest T cell clonality, higher than tumor, which suggests more focused antigenic responses in the uninvolved tumor-adjacent lung. A median of approximately 62 of the top 100 tumor clones turned up in the paired uninvolved adjacent lung, and 25 to 35 of those clones also ranked among the top 100 of that same adjacent lung.

The immunoSEQ Assay was used to sequence TCR beta CDR3 regions from DNA. Under the source paper's analysis protocol: To compute T cell density, TCR beta template counts were normalized to usable DNA, which was estimated by amplifying housekeeping genes. Using the preseqR package, richness was estimated by extrapolating to 120,000 templates for tissue samples and 400,000 templates for PBMC samples. Clonality was calculated as one minus Pielou's evenness. Tissue-enriched TCRs were identified through differential abundance testing performed on productive amino-acid clonotypes, with a minimum total count of 5 and an alpha of 0.1. The Jaccard Index and the Morisita Overlap Index were used to quantify repertoire overlap between compartments. GLIPH grouped TCR beta CDR3s together with public tetramer-defined viral CDR3s, and a viral motif had to include at least three viral sequences and show V-gene enrichment. TCRdb re-hosts the immuneACCESS table, in-frame sequences only. Its copies lack some clones; in the studies checked, an unresolved V gene accounts for under half of them, and the cause for the rest is not known. V and J calls and clone size are copied from that table; D and trimming were computed from the DNA. Within this sample are over a thousand clones, with approximately 30% of them counted one time only. Of the sample, roughly 20% is held by the ten largest clones.

At diagnosis, tumor, uninvolved tumor-adjacent lung and peripheral blood were collected and then preserved as a mix of FFPE and fresh-frozen material. From cysteine to phenylalanine, the CDR3 is 14 amino acids long. Only the CDR3 DNA is retained, 42 bases long and in frame from the first base. Germline trimming amounts to 0 bases on V and 7 bases on J, with 0 as the count of junction bases outside the gene matches. The receptor's source is a female donor over 55 with stage III squamous cell lung carcinoma. The receptor chain draws on TRBV5-3 and TRBJ1-4, and 10 junction bases match TRBD1. TRBV5-3 is sorted into the ORF group, with uncertain function. This sample comprised lung tumor tissue, obtained before any cancer treatment. In nucleotide form, the sequence is TGTGCCAGAAGCTTGGGGACAGGGGGTGAAAAACTGTTTTTT. This gives the protein CARSLGTGGEKLFF.